Following are 5 T cell receptor beta chains from one sample sequenced in a study of T cell responses to AZD1222 COVID-19 vaccine. TCRdb keeps only in-frame clones here, not all; method: immunoSEQ multiplex PCR. The data contain under 200,000 clones, around 89% of them singletons. Sequenced material: peripheral blood, taken 28 days after the second AZD1222 dose. Receptor source: an adult who received the AZD1222 COVID-19 vaccine.

The V and J genes are TRBV6-5 and TRBJ2-2; the D is unclear. The CDR3 spans 16 residues. The germline V and J ends were trimmed by 4 bases and 1 base, with 13 bases remaining between them. The germline gives CDR1 MNHEY, CDR2 SVGAGI. CDR3 sequence reads: CASSFLNLMNTGELFF. In nucleotides, the CDR3 is TGTGCCAGCAGTTTCTTAAATTTAATGAACACCGGGGAGCTGTTTTTT.

This clone was detected only once. V and J are TRBV25-1 and TRBJ2-5; a possible D gene is TRBD1 (5 bases). Per the germline V gene, CDR1 is MGHDK and CDR2 is SYGVNS. V shed 2 bases and J shed 5 bases, with 15 bases lying between them. This CDR3 has 15 amino acids. The CDR3 sequence: CASSEPRAVVETQYF. CDR3 coding DNA: TGTGCCAGCAGTGAACCCAGGGCGGTGGTGGAGACCCAGTACTTC.

This chain joins TRBV19 and TRBJ1-1; no definite D call. CDR3 length: 14 residues. Germline values: CDR1 LNHDA, CDR2 SQIVND (reference sequence). The V end lost 3 bases, the J end lost 0 bases, and 8 bases lay between the germline ends. DNA of the CDR3: TGTGCCAGTAGTATGCGGAGCCTGAACACTGAAGCTTTCTTT. Its translation: CASSMRSLNTEAFF.

The chain joins TRBV5-1 to TRBJ1-1, with 7 positions matching TRBD1. There are 14 residues in the CDR3. Per the germline V gene, CDR1 is SGHRS and CDR2 is YFSETQ. V lost 3 bases to trimming and J lost 1 base; unmatched junction nucleotides: 3. This chain's CDR3 is CASSSWTGNTEAFF. The CDR3 bases are TGCGCCAGCAGCTCCTGGACAGGGAACACTGAAGCTTTCTTT. The variable domain in full, completed from reference TRBV5-1 and TRBJ1-1, reads KAGVTQTPRYLIKTRGQQVTLSCSPISGHRSVSWYQQTPGQGLQFLFEYFSETQRNKGNFPGRFSGRQFSNSRSEMNVSTLELGDSALYLCASSSWTGNTEAFFGQGTRLTVV.

In this sample, this clone turned up once. The chain carries TRBV5-6 and TRBJ1-5; a weak D match, TRBD1 (6 bases). This CDR3 comprises 14 residues. Looked up from germline, CDR1 is SGHDT and CDR2 is YYEEEE. Trimming removed 4 bases from V and 7 bases from J, with 15 bases in between. CDR3 protein: CASSLQGEGQPQHF. CDR3 coding DNA: TGTGCCAGCAGCCTACAGGGAGAAGGGCAGCCCCAGCATTTT. The full variable domain, in which reference TRBV5-6 and TRBJ1-5 provide the parts outside the CDR3, is DAGVTQSPTHLIKTRGQQVTLRCSPKSGHDTVSWYQQALGQGPQFIFQYYEEEERQRGNFPDRFSGHQFPNYSSELNVNALLLGDSALYLCASSLQGEGQPQHFGDGTRLSIL.